The clone carrying this T cell receptor beta chain occurred once. These data are taken from a study of OX40 agonist ivuxolimab in advanced cancers. Some clones are missing from TCRdb's copy, which holds only in-frame ones; the method was immunoSEQ multiplex PCR. The sample contains around 43,000 clones, around nine tenths of which appear only once. Sequences were derived from CD4+ or CD8+ T cells sorted from blood, sampled in a trial of the OX40 agonist ivuxolimab. The receptor's source is an adult with an advanced solid tumor such as melanoma, head and neck, liver or kidney cancer.

CDR3 sequence (DNA): TGTGCCAGCAGCTCAAGGGTTATGGGGGGGCCCTTAGAGCAGTTCTTC. It is translated as CASSSRVMGGPLEQFF. The gene calls are TRBV11-3 and TRBJ2-1; the D gene is possibly TRBD2 (7 bases). Trimming took 4 bases from V and 10 from J, leaving 23 bases between them. The CDR3 has 16 amino acids. The V gene's germline CDR1 is SGHNT and CDR2 YENEEA.